This TCR beta chain was observed in a study of beta chain features in type 1 diabetes. Study-wide results and caveats: VDJ junctions sequenced from type 1 diabetes patients showed fewer insertions and more deletions.

Every isolated RNA sample was fully reverse transcribed, so sequencing captured expressed TCRB transcripts. Sequenced by immunoSEQ multiplex PCR; TCRdb stores in-frame clones only, minus some. The table lists hundreds of thousands of clones, roughly a sixth of them singletons. Points on this clone: Its antigen is unidentified.

The receptor was isolated from a man younger than 35 in good health. The sample consisted of naive CD4+ T cells from blood.

CDR3 in amino acids: CASSRQGDNEKLFF. The CDR3 DNA reads as TGTGCCAGTTCCCGACAGGGAGATAATGAAAAACTGTTTTTT. V gene TRBV5-4 combines with J gene TRBJ1-4, with 7 bases aligning to TRBD1. Unmatched junction bases numbered 8, after V lost 8 bases and J lost 4 bases. This CDR3 region has 14 residues. The germline CDR1 and CDR2 sequences are SGHNT and YYREEE (reference sequence).